The 5 T cell receptor beta chains below all came from one sample that was sequenced in a study of post-analysis software for immune sequencing data. Study results and limitations: Patients showed TRBV5-6, TRBV5-1 and TRBV20-1 among 4 or 5 TRBV segments more frequent than in controls.

The library was made from cDNA and included unique molecular identifiers. In TCRdb, the PCR reads were re-called with MiXCR into one record per CDR3 protein. Counted here are roughly 800,000 distinct CDR3 sequences, approximately 30% occurring once; the ten biggest clones make up roughly 0.53%. The antigens these receptors bind are not known. The sample consisted of blood. The source of these receptors is a girl aged 10 to 17 with multiple sclerosis.

This clonotype was seen repeatedly, ten times or more. This chain uses TRBV6-6 with TRBJ2-3; D not resolved. Germline CDR1 reads MNHNY; CDR2 reads SVGAGI (reference sequence). The CDR3 is made up of 13 amino acids. Trimming pared 6 bases from V and 3 bases from J, leaving 10 bases between. The CDR3 DNA sequence: TGTGCCAGCAGCCCAGGTCGTACAGATACGCAGTATTTT. Translating gives CASSPGRTDTQYF.

The DNA of the CDR3 is TGTGCCAGCAGCTCCTCCCCTAGCGGGAGCGCTCTCGATACGCAGTATTTT. Protein sequence: CASSSSPSGSALDTQYF. The chain uses TRBV7-7 and TRBJ2-3, with 10 bases identical to TRBD2. This CDR3 is built from 17 residues. Losses at the gene ends were 4 bases for V and 6 bases for J; bases not matched to a gene: 13. Germline V gene lookup returns CDR1 SSHAT and CDR2 FNYEAQ (reference sequence).

J is TRBJ1-1 and V is TRBV10-3, with 7 bases that match TRBD1. CDR3 length: 12 amino acids. The germline V gene has CDR1 ENHRY and CDR2 SYGVKD. The trim removed 7 bases at V and 4 bases at J, leaving 3 bases unmatched. In DNA form, the CDR3 reads TGTGCCATCAAGACAGGGACCACTGAAGCTTTCTTT. It codes for CAIKTGTTEAFF.

The rearrangement joins TRBV12-3 or TRBV12-4 to TRBJ1-1; D remains ambiguous. This CDR3 comprises 15 residues. Trimming removed 5 bases at V and 0 bases at J, with 13 bases between. The CDR3 spells CASSPPDVLNTEAFF. The CDR3 DNA follows: TGTGCCAGCAGTCCCCCGGACGTATTGAACACTGAAGCTTTCTTT.

This clonotype was observed a handful of times. As DNA, the CDR3 is TGTGCCAGCAGCGCGGGAGGGGCCCAGGAGACCCAGTACTTC. Encoded protein: CASSAGGAQETQYF. The gene calls are TRBV9 and TRBJ2-5; 8 positions match TRBD2. The V and J ends lost 3 bases and 5 bases, in that order; junction bases with no gene match: 6. The V gene's germline CDR1 is SGDLS and CDR2 YYNGEE. This CDR3 is 14 amino acids long.